These 17 T cell receptor beta chains were all obtained from the same sample, sequenced in a study of OX40 agonist ivuxolimab in advanced cancers. Repertoires were generated with immunoSEQ multiplex PCR, while TCRdb's copy carries only in-frame clones and drops some. The table records some 58,000 clones, approximately 80% of them present only once. Sample: CD4+ or CD8+ T cells sorted from blood, taken in a trial of the OX40 agonist ivuxolimab. The receptors here all came from an adult with an advanced solid tumor such as melanoma, head and neck, liver or kidney cancer.

The chain employs TRBV11-2 and TRBJ1-3; 9 nucleotides agree with TRBD1. The CDR3 sequence is 13 residues long. Per the germline V gene, CDR1 is SGHAT and CDR2 is FQNNGV. The CDR3 loop reads CGGQGGSGNTIYF. CDR3 in DNA: TGTGGGGGACAGGGAGGTTCTGGAAACACCATATATTTT.

The chain links TRBV5-5 to TRBJ1-1; 8 nucleotides match TRBD1. Germline CDR1 and CDR2: SGHKS and YYEKEE (reference sequence). The V segment lost 5 bases and the J segment 4 bases; nucleotides outside the gene matches: 4. There are 13 residues in the CDR3. CDR3 DNA sequence: TGTGCCAGCAGACGTACAGGGGGCACTGAAGCTTTCTTT. Its protein product is CASRRTGGTEAFF.

In its sample, this clone was seen a few times. V and J are TRBV28 and TRBJ1-1; maybe TRBD1 (6 bases). The germline V gene encodes CDR1 MDHEN and CDR2 SYDVKM. Trimming cost V 5 bases and J 8 bases, with 15 bases left between them. The CDR3 spans 13 residues. The chain's CDR3 is CASSLIFQGEAFF. The CDR3 nucleotides are TGTGCCAGCAGTCTCATATTCCAGGGGGAAGCTTTCTTT. Combining the CDR3 with reference TRBV28 and TRBJ1-1 gives the whole variable domain DVKVTQSSRYLVKRTGEKVFLECVQDMDHENMFWYRQDPGLGLRLIYFSYDVKMKEKGDIPEGYSVSREKKERFSLILESASTNQTSMYLCASSLIFQGEAFFGQGTRLTVV.

This clone was counted ten times or more. The chain links TRBV6-6 to TRBJ1-2; 10 nucleotides align to TRBD1. Germline values: CDR1 MNHNY, CDR2 SVGAGI (reference sequence). V lost 4 bases and J lost 7; bases outside the gene matches: 12. The CDR3 length is 16 residues. The CDR3 loop reads CASSSLRPGTGVGYTF. The CDR3 nucleotides are TGTGCCAGCAGTTCGCTACGTCCCGGGACAGGGGTTGGCTACACCTTC.

The chain has TRBV11-2 and TRBJ2-5; D ambiguous. V lost 5 bases, J lost 4 bases, and 23 bases lay in between. Germline CDR1 is SGHAT and CDR2 is FQNNGV. The CDR3 runs to 17 residues. The CDR3 DNA sequence: TGTGCCAGCAGCCCCAACCCGTTAAAGGTCCCGCGAGAGACCCAGTACTTC. As protein: CASSPNPLKVPRETQYF.

V is TRBV9 and J is TRBJ2-7; D remains unclear. V lost 0 bases and J lost 3, with 13 bases in between. This CDR3 region has 15 residues. Germline lookup yields CDR1 SGDLS and CDR2 YYNGEE. The CDR3: CASSVGDGRYYEQYF. The CDR3 coding sequence is TGTGCCAGCAGCGTAGGAGATGGCCGATACTACGAGCAGTACTTC.

The V call is TRBV5-6, the J call TRBJ1-1; D is unresolved. The germline gives CDR1 SGHDT, CDR2 YYEEEE. CDR3 length equals 14 residues. Deletions cut 5 bases from V and 5 bases from J, with 16 bases between. CDR3 DNA: TGTGCCAGCAGGGTGGGGTTTTCGGGGACTGAAGCTTTCTTT. It encodes CASRVGFSGTEAFF.

The chain joins TRBV2 to TRBJ1-3; tentatively, D is TRBD1 (5 bases). The germline V and J ends were trimmed by 6 bases and 8 bases, with 20 bases remaining between them. CDR3 size: 15 residues. CDR1 is SNHLY and CDR2 is FYNNEI in the germline V gene. CDR3 in amino acids: CASRVRPSGRDTIYF. Written as DNA, the CDR3 is TGTGCCAGCAGGGTCAGGCCCTCAGGGCGGGACACCATATATTTT. The variable domain in full, with the rest retrieved from reference TRBV2 and TRBJ1-3, is EPEVTQTPSHQVTQMGQEVILRCVPISNHLYFYWYRQILGQKVEFLVSFYNNEISEKSEIFDDQFSVERPDGSNFTLKIRSTKLEDSAMYFCASRVRPSGRDTIYFGEGSWLTVV.

This chain joins TRBV7-2 and TRBJ2-5, with 16 bases fitting TRBD2. The V and J ends lost 4 bases and 0 bases, in that order; junction bases with no gene match: 5. Per germline, CDR1 SGHTA and CDR2 FQGNSA. There are 18 residues in the CDR3. The CDR3 spells CASSSGTSGRGYQETQYF. The CDR3 bases are TGTGCCAGCAGCTCCGGGACTAGCGGGAGGGGGTACCAAGAGACCCAGTACTTC.

CDR3: CASSSQGEMRTDTQYF. For the CDR3, the DNA is TGTGCCAGCAGCTCCCAGGGGGAGATGAGAACAGATACGCAGTATTTT. V and J are TRBV5-5 and TRBJ2-3, with 7 nucleotides matching TRBD1. After removal of 3 bases from V and 3 bases from J, the junction contained 10 bases not matched to a gene. The CDR3 consists of 16 residues. CDR1 is SGHKS, CDR2 YYEKEE, per germline (reference sequence).

The genes are TRBV5-1 and TRBJ1-1, with 8 nucleotides matching TRBD1. Trimming took 4 bases from V and 0 from J; bases not matched to a gene: 5. Germline-derived CDR1 and CDR2 are SGHRS and YFSETQ. This CDR3 region has 15 residues. The DNA for the CDR3 is TGCGCCAGCAGCCTAGGACAGGGTCTGAACACTGAAGCTTTCTTT. Translating it yields CASSLGQGLNTEAFF. Supplemented by reference TRBV5-1 and TRBJ1-1, the full variable domain reads KAGVTQTPRYLIKTRGQQVTLSCSPISGHRSVSWYQQTPGQGLQFLFEYFSETQRNKGNFPGRFSGRQFSNSRSEMNVSTLELGDSALYLCASSLGQGLNTEAFFGQGTRLTVV.

This rearrangement joins TRBV5-1 to TRBJ1-2; D not resolved. CDR1 is SGHRS and CDR2 is YFSETQ in the germline V gene. The V gene lost 7 bases and the J gene lost 3 bases, with 10 bases spanning the gap. The CDR3 is 12 amino acids. In DNA form, the CDR3 reads TGCGCCAGCGGCGACCCCTACTATGGCTACACCTTC. The encoded protein is CASGDPYYGYTF.

V usage is TRBV19 and J usage is TRBJ2-5, with TRBD2 as a possible D gene (6 bases). Germline assignment: CDR1 LNHDA and CDR2 SQIVND (reference sequence). The CDR3 has 13 amino acids. The ends were cut back, 3 bases at V and 4 bases at J, with 9 bases in the middle. In DNA form, the CDR3 reads TGTGCCAGTAGTATCACGGGAGCAGAGACCCAGTACTTC. It codes for CASSITGAETQYF.

This chain joins TRBV19 and TRBJ1-1; no clear D gene. The germline gives CDR1 LNHDA, CDR2 SQIVND (reference sequence). The V end lost 9 bases, the J end lost 7 bases, and 18 bases lay between the germline ends. The CDR3 is 13 residues long. Here the CDR3 reads CASQPSTGNEAFF. The CDR3 nucleotides are TGTGCCAGCCAGCCTTCGACCGGTAATGAAGCTTTCTTT.

The chain employs TRBV30 and TRBJ2-7; no reliable D call. The germline V gene encodes CDR1 GTSNPN and CDR2 SVGIG (reference sequence). CDR3 length: 14 residues. V lost 2 bases and J 7 bases, leaving 18 bases between the germline ends. Written as DNA, the CDR3 is TGTGCCTGGAGTCTGTCCCTAGGCTCATATGAGCAGTACTTC. It codes for CAWSLSLGSYEQYF.

The chain has TRBV30 and TRBJ1-2, with D possibly TRBD1 on 6 matching bases. CDR3 length equals 13 residues. CDR1 GTSNPN and CDR2 SVGIG come from the germline V gene (reference sequence). The V end was cut by 0 bases, the J end by 7 bases, with 12 bases between. The CDR3 nucleotides read TGTGCCTGGAGTGTAGGGGGGAGGCTTGGCTACACCTTC. This sequence encodes CAWSVGGRLGYTF.

The chain joins TRBV30 to TRBJ2-1, with D tentatively TRBD1 (5 bases). CDR1 is GTSNPN and CDR2 is SVGIG in the germline V gene (reference sequence). Trimming stripped 0 bases from V and 13 bases from J, with 10 bases between. CDR3 length: 11 residues. DNA for the CDR3: TGTGCCTGGAGTGTATTAGGGGATCAGTTCTTC. Translating gives CAWSVLGDQFF.